In its sample, the clone carrying this T cell receptor beta chain is medium-sized. Antigen specificity is unknown. The CDR3 length is 12 residues. The germline V and J ends were trimmed by 3 bases and 4 bases, with 7 bases remaining between them. In germline, CDR1 is SGDLS, CDR2 YYNGEE. This entry belongs to a study of CD8 T cells in ankylosing spondylitis. Study-level points and caveats: In ankylosing spondylitis patients, matched synovial fluid reportedly showed significant enrichment of disease-linked clones.

Using its own MiXCR run on the 5' RACE reads, TCRdb lists one record per CDR3 protein. The sample shows several thousand distinct CDR3 sequences, around 2.3% of them seen only once. V usage is TRBV9 and J usage is TRBJ1-2; maybe TRBD1 (6 bases). Sequencing used blood, either unsorted or a sorted T cell fraction (not recorded which). The source of this sequence is a male donor with ankylosing spondylitis or in good health (not recorded which). CDR3 in amino acids: CASSGTVYGYTF. CDR3 sequence (DNA): TGTGCCAGCAGCGGGACAGTCTATGGCTACACCTTC.